These T cell receptor beta chains were read from a single sample in a study of T cells after yellow fever vaccination. A single record per CDR3 protein comes from TCRdb applying MiXCR to the 5' RACE reads. The sample lists 300,000 to 450,000 distinct CDR3 sequences; about 8.3% were seen once. The sample was PBMCs, taken about 49 days after the first yellow fever vaccination. Source of these receptors: a man younger than 35 who received the YFV17D yellow fever vaccine. Each CDR3 is given with its conserved first and last residue. Each record gives: clone size, J gene, V gene, D gene, CDR3 protein, CDR3 DNA. The D gene is left open where the match is weak. A row's size may be missing; if present it is once, few, many or a size class.

clone size: many; J gene: TRBJ2-5; V gene: TRBV30; D gene: -; CDR3 protein: CAWTRLLETQYF; CDR3 DNA: TGTGCCTGGACACGGCTACTAGAGACCCAGTACTTC
clone size: few; J gene: TRBJ2-6; V gene: TRBV5-1; D gene: TRBD1; CDR3 protein: CASSAGTGSGANVLTF; CDR3 DNA: TGCGCCAGCAGCGCCGGGACAGGGTCTGGGGCCAACGTCCTGACTTTC
clone size: -; J gene: TRBJ1-5; V gene: TRBV7-2; D gene: -; CDR3 protein: CASSLSGLSQPQHF; CDR3 DNA: TGTGCCAGCAGCTTATCGGGTCTTAGTCAGCCCCAGCATTTT
clone size: many; J gene: TRBJ2-7; V gene: TRBV4-3; D gene: TRBD1; CDR3 protein: CASSQGSDRGQDEQYF; CDR3 DNA: TGCGCCAGCAGCCAAGGGTCGGACAGGGGGCAGGACGAGCAGTACTTC
clone size: many; J gene: TRBJ1-1; V gene: TRBV5-1; D gene: TRBD1; CDR3 protein: CASSLTGDHPEAFF; CDR3 DNA: TGCGCCAGCAGCTTGACAGGGGACCACCCTGAAGCTTTCTTT
clone size: many; J gene: TRBJ1-2; V gene: TRBV5-1; D gene: -; CDR3 protein: CASSLDGNNYGYTF; CDR3 DNA: TGCGCCAGCAGCTTGGATGGAAATAACTATGGCTACACCTTC
clone size: -; J gene: TRBJ2-7; V gene: TRBV9; D gene: -; CDR3 protein: CASSQWDDTYEQYF; CDR3 DNA: TGTGCCAGCAGCCAGTGGGACGATACCTACGAGCAGTACTTC
clone size: -; J gene: TRBJ2-5; V gene: TRBV25-1; D gene: -; CDR3 protein: CASSESLGQETQYF; CDR3 DNA: TGTGCCAGCAGTGAATCTCTGGGCCAAGAGACCCAGTACTTC
clone size: few; J gene: TRBJ2-3; V gene: TRBV5-6; D gene: -; CDR3 protein: CASTQTTRTDTQYF; CDR3 DNA: TGTGCCAGCACCCAGACCACCCGCACAGATACGCAGTATTTT
clone size: many; J gene: TRBJ1-3; V gene: TRBV7-9; D gene: -; CDR3 protein: CASSLDRGNTIYF; CDR3 DNA: TGTGCCAGCAGCTTAGACAGGGGAAACACCATATATTTT
clone size: -; J gene: TRBJ2-5; V gene: TRBV11-2; D gene: -; CDR3 protein: CASSPRRGRKTQYF; CDR3 DNA: TGTGCCAGCAGCCCCCGTCGGGGTAGAAAGACCCAGTACTTC
clone size: few; J gene: TRBJ2-3; V gene: TRBV5-1; D gene: -; CDR3 protein: CASSSGTVAVIDTQYF; CDR3 DNA: TGCGCCAGCAGCTCCGGGACGGTGGCGGTTATCGATACGCAGTATTTT
clone size: few; J gene: TRBJ2-3; V gene: TRBV7-9; D gene: TRBD1; CDR3 protein: CASSLPTGGTDTQYF; CDR3 DNA: TGTGCCAGCAGCTTACCGACAGGGGGCACAGATACGCAGTATTTT
clone size: few; J gene: TRBJ2-2; V gene: TRBV6-2/TRBV6-3; D gene: -; CDR3 protein: CASSRLGAGKSGELFF; CDR3 DNA: TGTGCCAGCAGCCGCCTTGGGGCGGGGAAGTCCGGGGAGCTGTTTTTT
clone size: few; J gene: TRBJ2-7; V gene: TRBV20-1; D gene: -; CDR3 protein: CSARGQGHPYEQYF; CDR3 DNA: TGCAGTGCTAGAGGTCAGGGCCATCCCTACGAGCAGTACTTC
clone size: few; J gene: TRBJ2-7; V gene: TRBV18; D gene: -; CDR3 protein: CASSDGNRVYEQYF; CDR3 DNA: TGTGCCAGCTCAGACGGGAACAGGGTGTACGAGCAGTACTTC
clone size: many; J gene: TRBJ1-3; V gene: TRBV19; D gene: -; CDR3 protein: CASSVTRSGNTIYF; CDR3 DNA: TGTGCCAGTAGTGTGACCCGCTCTGGAAACACCATATATTTT
clone size: few; J gene: TRBJ1-2; V gene: TRBV7-8; D gene: -; CDR3 protein: CASSLVIDSYGYTF; CDR3 DNA: TGTGCCAGCAGCTTAGTCATCGACAGCTATGGCTACACCTTC
clone size: -; J gene: TRBJ2-3; V gene: TRBV6-1; D gene: -; CDR3 protein: CASSGGDKFTDTQYF; CDR3 DNA: TGTGCCAGCAGTGGAGGGGACAAATTCACAGATACGCAGTATTTT
clone size: few; J gene: TRBJ2-1; V gene: TRBV7-9; D gene: TRBD2; CDR3 protein: CASSPDLAGGYNEQFF; CDR3 DNA: TGTGCCAGCAGCCCCGACCTAGCGGGGGGATACAATGAGCAGTTCTTC
clone size: few; J gene: TRBJ1-5; V gene: TRBV3-1; D gene: -; CDR3 protein: CASSGSRSNQPQHF; CDR3 DNA: TGTGCCAGCAGCGGGTCCAGGAGCAATCAGCCCCAGCATTTT
clone size: few; J gene: TRBJ2-3; V gene: TRBV7-3; D gene: TRBD2; CDR3 protein: CASSLDGGGTDTQYF; CDR3 DNA: TGTGCCAGCAGCTTAGACGGGGGGGGCACAGATACGCAGTATTTT
clone size: -; J gene: TRBJ2-6; V gene: TRBV7-9; D gene: TRBD2; CDR3 protein: CASSSAGGLSGANVLTF; CDR3 DNA: TGTGCCAGCAGCTCCGCGGGGGGCCTATCTGGGGCCAACGTCCTGACTTTC
clone size: few; J gene: TRBJ1-1; V gene: TRBV28; D gene: -; CDR3 protein: CASSLVFRANTEAFF; CDR3 DNA: TGTGCCAGCAGTTTAGTCTTCAGGGCGAACACTGAAGCTTTCTTT
clone size: -; J gene: TRBJ2-5; V gene: TRBV20-1; D gene: -; CDR3 protein: CSARDSRDGQETQYF; CDR3 DNA: TGCAGTGCTAGAGATAGTAGGGACGGCCAAGAGACCCAGTACTTC
clone size: -; J gene: TRBJ1-3; V gene: TRBV5-1; D gene: -; CDR3 protein: CASSLGDSGNTIYF; CDR3 DNA: TGCGCCAGCAGCTTGGGGGATTCTGGAAACACCATATATTTT
clone size: few; J gene: TRBJ2-7; V gene: TRBV4-3; D gene: -; CDR3 protein: CASSQVGGTRAYEQYF; CDR3 DNA: TGCGCCAGCAGCCAAGTAGGAGGGACACGGGCCTACGAGCAGTACTTC
clone size: many; J gene: TRBJ1-1; V gene: TRBV21-1; D gene: -; CDR3 protein: CASSKKTGNTEAFF; CDR3 DNA: TGTGCCAGCAGCAAGAAGACAGGGAACACTGAAGCTTTCTTT
clone size: few; J gene: TRBJ1-1; V gene: TRBV20-1; D gene: -; CDR3 protein: CSASAGVNTEAFF; CDR3 DNA: TGCAGTGCTAGTGCAGGCGTGAACACTGAAGCTTTCTTT
clone size: -; J gene: TRBJ2-2; V gene: TRBV4-3; D gene: -; CDR3 protein: CARSQELIGGNTGELFF; CDR3 DNA: TGCGCCAGAAGCCAAGAATTGATAGGGGGGAACACCGGGGAGCTGTTTTTT
clone size: few; J gene: TRBJ2-3; V gene: TRBV20-1; D gene: TRBD1; CDR3 protein: CSYNRGPTDTQYF; CDR3 DNA: TGCAGTTATAACAGGGGGCCCACAGATACGCAGTATTTT
clone size: -; J gene: TRBJ2-3; V gene: TRBV5-1; D gene: -; CDR3 protein: CASSWGDTDTQYF; CDR3 DNA: TGCGCCAGCAGCTGGGGGGACACAGATACGCAGTATTTT
clone size: few; J gene: TRBJ1-1; V gene: TRBV6-2/TRBV6-3; D gene: -; CDR3 protein: CASSPGARPYTEAFF; CDR3 DNA: TGTGCCAGCAGTCCCGGGGCCCGACCTTACACTGAAGCTTTCTTT
clone size: few; J gene: TRBJ1-1; V gene: TRBV20-1; D gene: TRBD1; CDR3 protein: CSAESTGGILAFF; CDR3 DNA: TGCAGTGCCGAATCGACAGGGGGAATTCTGGCTTTCTTT
clone size: -; J gene: TRBJ2-5; V gene: TRBV6-2/TRBV6-3; D gene: -; CDR3 protein: CASRIELLETQYF; CDR3 DNA: TGTGCCAGCAGAATTGAGCTGTTGGAGACCCAGTACTTC
clone size: few; J gene: TRBJ2-2; V gene: TRBV19; D gene: -; CDR3 protein: CASSISAANTGELFF; CDR3 DNA: TGTGCCAGTAGTATAAGCGCCGCGAACACCGGGGAGCTGTTTTTT
clone size: many; J gene: TRBJ1-3; V gene: TRBV7-2; D gene: TRBD1; CDR3 protein: CASSYTTGGSGNTIYF; CDR3 DNA: TGTGCCAGCAGCTATACGACAGGGGGCTCTGGAAACACCATATATTTT
clone size: few; J gene: TRBJ2-2; V gene: TRBV28; D gene: -; CDR3 protein: CASSLGAFTGELFF; CDR3 DNA: TGTGCCAGCAGTTTAGGCGCATTCACCGGGGAGCTGTTTTTT
clone size: -; J gene: TRBJ2-2; V gene: TRBV4-2; D gene: TRBD1; CDR3 protein: CASSQLQGARELFF; CDR3 DNA: TGTGCCAGCAGCCAATTACAGGGGGCGAGGGAGCTGTTTTTT
clone size: -; J gene: TRBJ2-3; V gene: TRBV5-6; D gene: TRBD2; CDR3 protein: CASSGMLAGGMIGMDTQYF; CDR3 DNA: TGTGCCAGCAGCGGGATGCTAGCGGGGGGAATGATTGGTATGGATACGCAGTATTTT
clone size: few; J gene: TRBJ2-1; V gene: TRBV7-2; D gene: -; CDR3 protein: CASSFYRPEQFF; CDR3 DNA: TGTGCCAGCAGCTTTTACAGACCTGAGCAGTTCTTC
clone size: -; J gene: TRBJ1-5; V gene: TRBV19; D gene: -; CDR3 protein: CASAWLADNQPQHF; CDR3 DNA: TGTGCCAGTGCTTGGCTGGCGGACAATCAGCCCCAGCATTTT
clone size: few; J gene: TRBJ1-4; V gene: TRBV5-4; D gene: -; CDR3 protein: CASSFGGNNEKLFF; CDR3 DNA: TGTGCCAGCAGCTTTGGCGGAAATAATGAAAAACTGTTTTTT
clone size: few; J gene: TRBJ2-7; V gene: TRBV4-3; D gene: -; CDR3 protein: CASSEGLNYEQYF; CDR3 DNA: TGCGCCAGCAGCGAAGGACTTAACTACGAGCAGTACTTC
clone size: many; J gene: TRBJ2-2; V gene: TRBV29-1; D gene: -; CDR3 protein: CSTFHGGTGELFF; CDR3 DNA: TGCAGCACTTTCCACGGGGGCACCGGGGAGCTGTTTTTT